This T cell receptor (beta chain) was sequenced for a study of blood T cells in healthy people across ages. Per germline, CDR1 LGHNA and CDR2 YSLEER. V dropped 0 bases and J dropped 8 bases, with 19 bases sitting between them. The CDR3 length is 17 residues. The authors ran a second PCR of about 7 to 12 cycles using a sample-barcoded 5' primer and a J-beta primer mix. The template-switch adaptor, which had 12 random nucleotides, put a tag on each cDNA molecule. Using its own MiXCR run on the 5' RACE reads, TCRdb lists one record per CDR3 protein. The sample contains roughly 1.4 million distinct CDR3 sequences, 45% to 70% of which appear only once. As concerns this clonotype: What it binds is unknown.

Healthy individuals of Caucasian origin from Russia, aged roughly 6 to 90, served as donors. Findings and limits, study-wide: Estimated diversity that came from one million T cells was considered an underestimate.

The origin of this receptor is a man between 18 and 29 years old in good health. The gene calls are TRBV4-3 and TRBJ2-2; weak D call: TRBD2 (7 bases). The material sequenced was blood. The CDR3 region has the DNA TGCGCCAGCAGCCAAGAGGGGGGGGGGCACGTTCAAGGGGAGCTGTTTTTT. Translated, it gives CASSQEGGGHVQGELFF.